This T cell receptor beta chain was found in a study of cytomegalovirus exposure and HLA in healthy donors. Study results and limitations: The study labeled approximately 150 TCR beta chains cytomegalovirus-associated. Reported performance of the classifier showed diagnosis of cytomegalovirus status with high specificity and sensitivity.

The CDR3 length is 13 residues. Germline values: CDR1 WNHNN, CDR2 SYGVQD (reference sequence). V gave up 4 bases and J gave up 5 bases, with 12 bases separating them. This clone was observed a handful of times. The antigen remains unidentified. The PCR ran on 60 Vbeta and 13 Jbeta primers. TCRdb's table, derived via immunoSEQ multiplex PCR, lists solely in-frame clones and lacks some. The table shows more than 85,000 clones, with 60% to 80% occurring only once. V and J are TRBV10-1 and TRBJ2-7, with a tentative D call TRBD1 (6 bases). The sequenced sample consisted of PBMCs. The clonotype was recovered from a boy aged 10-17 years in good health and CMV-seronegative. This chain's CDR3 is CASSVVPGDEQYF. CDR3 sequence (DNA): TGCGCCAGCAGTGTTGTCCCAGGGGACGAGCAGTACTTC.